This entry describes one TCR beta chain. Its antigen is currently unknown. The data originate from a study of cytomegalovirus exposure and HLA in healthy donors. Study-level findings and limits: Immune exposure information available was restricted to CMV serostatus. Altogether, 170 or so TCR beta chains were recorded as cytomegalovirus-associated. Apparent HLA restriction characterized most CMV-associated TCR beta chains in a later analysis. For presence/absence analyses, sequencing depth was assumed to be roughly uniform across donors.

The study ran its PCR with 60 Vbeta and 13 Jbeta primers. This table comes from immunoSEQ multiplex PCR, and its TCRdb copy is limited to in-frame clones, with some not included. The data show some 150,000 clones, with 60% to 80% seen just once and 1.5% to 2% held by the top ten. This CDR3 region has 16 residues. Germline CDR1 SGHTA, CDR2 FQGNSA. J gave up 4 bases and V 1 base, and 3 bases lay outside the gene matches. The TCR was taken from a woman younger than 45 in good health and CMV-seronegative. V gene TRBV7-2 combines with J gene TRBJ2-2; 10 positions match TRBD2. Specimen: PBMCs. The CDR3 reads CASSLEASGGTGELFF. Written as DNA, the CDR3 is TGTGCCAGCAGCTTAGAAGCTAGCGGGGGCACCGGGGAGCTGTTTTTT.